One T cell receptor (beta chain) is described in this entry. The sample originates from a study of blood T cell repertoires in COVID-19. Original processing notes: Counts of nucleated cells, estimated from reference gene primer amplification, were obtained. Clones were read by immunoSEQ multiplex PCR, and TCRdb kept only the in-frame ones, dropping some. The DNA was the basis for D and trimming; V, J and clone size are from that table. Among 100,000 to 150,000 clones listed, roughly three quarters were seen once. V shed 6 bases and J 1 base; nucleotides not matched to a gene: 4. This CDR3 is 14 amino acids long. Germline assignment: CDR1 MDHEN and CDR2 SYDVKM.

This sequence was found in a middle-aged man with active or convalescent COVID-19. The sample was peripheral blood. The chain joins TRBV28 to TRBJ1-2, with 8 bases fitting TRBD1. The CDR3, as DNA: TGTGCCAGCAGGGGTGACAGGGGTAACTATGGCTACACCTTC. Encoded protein: CASRGDRGNYGYTF.